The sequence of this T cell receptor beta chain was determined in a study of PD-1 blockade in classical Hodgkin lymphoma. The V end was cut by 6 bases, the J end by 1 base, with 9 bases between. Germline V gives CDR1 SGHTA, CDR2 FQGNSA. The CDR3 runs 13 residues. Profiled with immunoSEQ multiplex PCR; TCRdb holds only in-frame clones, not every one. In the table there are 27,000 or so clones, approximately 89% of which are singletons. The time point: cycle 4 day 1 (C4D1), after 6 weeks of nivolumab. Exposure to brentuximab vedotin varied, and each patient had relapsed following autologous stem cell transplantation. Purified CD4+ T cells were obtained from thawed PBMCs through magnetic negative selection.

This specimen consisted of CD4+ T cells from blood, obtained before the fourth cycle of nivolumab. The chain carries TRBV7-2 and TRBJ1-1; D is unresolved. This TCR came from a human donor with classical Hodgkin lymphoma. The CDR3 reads CASRKVQNTEAFF. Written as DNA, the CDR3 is TGTGCCAGCAGGAAGGTGCAGAACACTGAAGCTTTCTTT.